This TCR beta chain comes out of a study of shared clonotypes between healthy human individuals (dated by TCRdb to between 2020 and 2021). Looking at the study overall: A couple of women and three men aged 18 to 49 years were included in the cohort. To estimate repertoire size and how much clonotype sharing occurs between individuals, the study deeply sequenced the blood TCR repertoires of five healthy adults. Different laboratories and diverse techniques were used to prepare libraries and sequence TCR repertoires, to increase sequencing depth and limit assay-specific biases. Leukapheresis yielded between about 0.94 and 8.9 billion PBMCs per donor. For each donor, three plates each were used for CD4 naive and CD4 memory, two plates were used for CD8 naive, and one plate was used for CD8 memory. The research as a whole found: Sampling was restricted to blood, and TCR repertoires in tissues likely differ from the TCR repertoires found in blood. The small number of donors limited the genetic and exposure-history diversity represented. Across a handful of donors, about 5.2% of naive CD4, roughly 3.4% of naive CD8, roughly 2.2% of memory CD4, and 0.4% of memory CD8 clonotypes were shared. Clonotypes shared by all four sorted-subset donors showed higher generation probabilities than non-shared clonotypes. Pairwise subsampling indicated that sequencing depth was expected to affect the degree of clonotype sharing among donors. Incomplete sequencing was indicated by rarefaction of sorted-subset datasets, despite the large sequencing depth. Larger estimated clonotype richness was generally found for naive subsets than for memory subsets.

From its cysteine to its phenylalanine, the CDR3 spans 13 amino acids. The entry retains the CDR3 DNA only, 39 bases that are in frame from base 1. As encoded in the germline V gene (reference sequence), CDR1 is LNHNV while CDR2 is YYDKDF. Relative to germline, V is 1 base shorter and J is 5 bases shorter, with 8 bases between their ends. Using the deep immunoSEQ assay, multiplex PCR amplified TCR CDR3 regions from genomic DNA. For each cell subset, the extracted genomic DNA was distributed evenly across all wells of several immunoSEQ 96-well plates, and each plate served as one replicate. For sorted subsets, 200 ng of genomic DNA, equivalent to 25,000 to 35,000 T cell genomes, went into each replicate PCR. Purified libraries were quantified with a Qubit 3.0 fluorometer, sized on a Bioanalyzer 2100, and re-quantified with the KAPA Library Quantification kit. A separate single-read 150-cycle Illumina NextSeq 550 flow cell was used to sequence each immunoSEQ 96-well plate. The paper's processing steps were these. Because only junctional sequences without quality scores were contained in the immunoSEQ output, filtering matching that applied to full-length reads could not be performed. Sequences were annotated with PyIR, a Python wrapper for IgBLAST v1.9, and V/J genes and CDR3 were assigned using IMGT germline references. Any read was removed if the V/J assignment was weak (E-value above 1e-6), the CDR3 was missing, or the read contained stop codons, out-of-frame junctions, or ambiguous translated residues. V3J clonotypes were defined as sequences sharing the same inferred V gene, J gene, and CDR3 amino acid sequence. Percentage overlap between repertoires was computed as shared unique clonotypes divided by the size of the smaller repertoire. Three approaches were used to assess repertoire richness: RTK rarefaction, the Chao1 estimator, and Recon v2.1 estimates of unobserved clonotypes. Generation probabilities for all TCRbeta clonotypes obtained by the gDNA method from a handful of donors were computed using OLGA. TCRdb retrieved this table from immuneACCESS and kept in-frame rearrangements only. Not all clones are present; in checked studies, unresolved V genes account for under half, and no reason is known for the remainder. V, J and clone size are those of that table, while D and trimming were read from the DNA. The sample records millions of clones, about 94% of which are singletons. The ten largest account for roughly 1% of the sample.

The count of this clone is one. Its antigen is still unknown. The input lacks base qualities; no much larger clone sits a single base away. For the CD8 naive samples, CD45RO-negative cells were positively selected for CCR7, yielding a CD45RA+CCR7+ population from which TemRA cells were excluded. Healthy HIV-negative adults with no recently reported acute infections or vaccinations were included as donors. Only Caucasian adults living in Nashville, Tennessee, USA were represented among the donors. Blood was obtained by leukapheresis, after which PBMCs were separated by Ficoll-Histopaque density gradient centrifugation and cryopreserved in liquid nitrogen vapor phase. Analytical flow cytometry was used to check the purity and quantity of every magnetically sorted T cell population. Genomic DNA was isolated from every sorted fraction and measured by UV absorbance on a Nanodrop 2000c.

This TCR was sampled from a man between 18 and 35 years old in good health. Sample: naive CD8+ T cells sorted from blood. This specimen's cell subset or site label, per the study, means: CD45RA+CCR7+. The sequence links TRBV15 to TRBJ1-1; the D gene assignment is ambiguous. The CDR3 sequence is CATSRVGRTEAFF. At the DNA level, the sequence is TGTGCCACCAGCAGAGTGGGCAGGACTGAAGCTTTCTTT.